One and the same sample provided the 16 T cell receptor beta chains below, sequenced in a study of tissue T cells after allogeneic stem cell transplantation. Sequencing used immunoSEQ multiplex PCR; TCRdb keeps in-frame clones, though not all of them. This sample carries 25,000 to 35,000 clones, about 85% of them seen once, and the ten largest clones take over 3%. This specimen was blood, taken before transplantation. These receptors originate from a woman aged 18-49 years who later had graft-versus-host disease after an allogeneic stem cell transplant.

CDR3 coding DNA: TGCGCCAGCAGTGTTTCATTACCGGACGTAGGCACTGAAGCTTTCTTT. Translating gives CASSVSLPDVGTEAFF. The gene calls are TRBV10-2 and TRBJ1-1; D unclear. This CDR3 is 16 amino acids long. Trimming pared 4 bases from V and 4 bases from J, leaving 19 bases between. The germline V gene encodes CDR1 WSHSY and CDR2 SAAADI.

This chain links TRBV27 with TRBJ2-2; D is perhaps TRBD1 (6 bases). The germline gives CDR1 MNHEY, CDR2 SMNVEV (reference sequence). The V and J ends lost 6 bases and 0 bases respectively, with 14 bases between them. This CDR3 spans 16 amino acids. The CDR3: CASRIDRTPNTGELFF. The CDR3 DNA reads TGTGCCAGCAGAATTGACAGGACACCGAACACCGGGGAGCTGTTTTTT.

This sequence joins TRBV6-5 and TRBJ2-6; 7 bases line up with TRBD1. Looked up from germline, CDR1 is MNHEY and CDR2 is SVGAGI. Trimming took 5 bases from V and 8 from J; bases not matched to a gene: 6. The CDR3 sequence is 14 residues long. For the CDR3, the DNA is TGTGCCAGCAGTATCCGGACAGGACCCAACGTCCTGACTTTC. Translation: CASSIRTGPNVLTF.

The J gene is TRBJ1-1, the V gene TRBV2; no reliable D call. Trimming left V 9 bases short and J 7 bases short, with 12 bases between. This CDR3 contains 11 residues. Germline V gene data show CDR1 as SNHLY and CDR2 as FYNNEI. This chain's CDR3 is CARLVGSEAFF. CDR3 sequence (DNA): TGTGCCAGGCTAGTAGGGAGTGAAGCTTTCTTT.

The V call is TRBV19, the J call TRBJ2-3; D call uncertain. The CDR3 runs to 13 residues. Germline V gene sequence: CDR1 LNHDA, CDR2 SQIVND (reference sequence). The ends were cut back, 3 bases at V and 0 bases at J, with 4 bases in the middle. CDR3 residues: CASSMGSTDTQYF. As DNA, the CDR3 is TGTGCCAGTAGTATGGGTAGCACAGATACGCAGTATTTT.

The chain employs TRBV28 and TRBJ2-7, with D tentatively TRBD1 (6 bases). CDR1 and CDR2 (germline): MDHEN, SYDVKM. The V gene lost 3 bases and the J gene lost 2 bases, with 17 bases spanning the gap. The CDR3 contains 16 residues. CDR3 bases: TGTGCCAGCAGTTTCGGGACAACCCCAGGGACCTACGAGCAGTACTTC. Translation: CASSFGTTPGTYEQYF.

J is TRBJ2-1 and V is TRBV11-2, with D possibly being TRBD1 or TRBD2 (6 bases each). This CDR3 region has 18 residues. Germline V gene data show CDR1 as SGHAT and CDR2 as FQNNGV. Between the trimmed V and J ends, which lost 5 bases and 0 bases, there was a span of 20 bases. This CDR3 reads CASSPRKGGATSYNEQFF. CDR3 DNA: TGTGCCAGCAGCCCCAGGAAGGGGGGAGCGACCTCCTACAATGAGCAGTTCTTC.

This chain connects TRBV7-9 to TRBJ1-2, with TRBD1 identical over 10 bases. V was pared by 6 bases and J by 6 bases, with 7 bases of the junction left unmatched. Germline V gene sequence: CDR1 SEHNR, CDR2 FQNEAQ (reference sequence). The CDR3 is 14 amino acids. CDR3 loop: CASRPPGTGDGYTF. The DNA of the CDR3 is TGTGCCAGCAGGCCCCCCGGGACAGGGGATGGCTACACCTTC.

This chain connects TRBV7-2 to TRBJ1-1; D not certain. CDR3 length: 15 residues. Germline V gives CDR1 SGHTA, CDR2 FQGNSA. The ends were cut back, 2 bases at V and 0 bases at J, with 10 bases in the middle. The CDR3: CASSLRERMNTEAFF. DNA for the CDR3: TGTGCCAGCAGCTTAAGGGAGAGAATGAACACTGAAGCTTTCTTT.

The chain joins TRBV28 to TRBJ2-4; D call uncertain. Trimming shortened V by 6 bases and J by 0 bases, and 9 bases separated the two germline ends. Looked up from germline, CDR1 is MDHEN and CDR2 is SYDVKM. CDR3 length: 14 residues. As DNA, the CDR3 is TGTGCCAGCAGCCTACGGCTAGCCAAAAACATTCAGTACTTC. Translation gives CASSLRLAKNIQYF.

Only one count was recorded for this clone. V gene TRBV18 combines with J gene TRBJ1-1, with D uncertain. V was shortened by 2 bases and J by 0 bases, with 4 bases between the two germline ends. In germline, CDR1 is KGHSH, CDR2 LQKENI. The CDR3 contains 13 residues. The chain's CDR3 is CASSPGMNTEAFF. The DNA of the CDR3 is TGTGCCAGCTCACCAGGGATGAACACTGAAGCTTTCTTT.

The chain is built from TRBV5-8 and TRBJ2-7; 7 bases match TRBD1. Germline assignment: CDR1 SGHTS and CDR2 YDEGEE. The CDR3 has 15 residues. The trim removed 0 bases at V and 7 bases at J, leaving 10 bases unmatched. Written as DNA, the CDR3 is TGTGCCAGCAGCTTGGTGCCGGGACAGTGGGGTGAGCAGTACTTC. The encoded protein is CASSLVPGQWGEQYF. The full variable domain, its missing parts supplied by reference TRBV5-8 and TRBJ2-7, is EAGVTQSPTHLIKTRGQQATLRCSPISGHTSVYWYQQALGLGLQFLLWYDEGEERNRGNFPPRFSGRQFPNYSSELNVNALELEDSALYLCASSLVPGQWGEQYFGPGTRLTVT.

This clone occurred once. The chain recombines TRBV5-4 with TRBJ1-4; D is ambiguous. The CDR3 is 14 amino acids. Germline V gives CDR1 SGHNT, CDR2 YYREEE (reference sequence). Trimming took off 4 bases at V and 3 bases at J, with 10 bases between the two ends. The CDR3 region is CASSERASNEKLFF. As DNA, the CDR3 is TGTGCCAGCAGCGAGCGAGCCTCTAATGAAAAACTGTTTTTT.

The V gene is TRBV7-2, the J gene TRBJ2-2; 7 bases fit TRBD2. The V gene's germline CDR1 is SGHTA and CDR2 FQGNSA. This CDR3 contains 15 residues. V gave up 4 bases and J gave up 1 base; unmatched junction bases: 3. This chain's CDR3 is CASSSRGVNTGELFF. In nucleotides, the CDR3 is TGTGCCAGCAGCTCTCGGGGGGTGAACACCGGGGAGCTGTTTTTT.

This chain uses TRBV7-9 with TRBJ2-4; D not certain. The germline CDR1 and CDR2 sequences are SEHNR and FQNEAQ (reference sequence). The CDR3 runs to 16 residues. V was cut by 6 bases and J by 1 base, with 16 bases left in between. The CDR3 nucleotides are TGTGCCAGCAGTCATCCCGACCCCAGGGCCAAAAACATTCAGTACTTC. It codes for CASSHPDPRAKNIQYF.

This chain uses TRBV5-4 with TRBJ1-3; D gene uncertain. This CDR3 has 15 residues. The V end was cut by 1 base, the J end by 5 bases, with 13 bases between. The germline CDR1 and CDR2 sequences are SGHNT and YYREEE (reference sequence). The CDR3 bases are TGTGCCAGCAGCTTGAATGGTCAAACAAGAAACACCATATATTTT. It yields the protein CASSLNGQTRNTIYF.